The 22 T cell receptor beta chains reported below all come from one sample, sequenced in a study of shared clonotypes between healthy human individuals. The naive CD8 subset, CD45RO-negative cells positively selected for CCR7, excluded terminally differentiated effector memory CD45RA+ cells. Profiled with immunoSEQ multiplex PCR; TCRdb holds only in-frame clones, not every one. This sample yields some 580,000 clones, of which 95% to 98% are seen a single time; 0.3% to 0.35% belongs to the top ten. Material for sequencing was naive CD8+ T cells sorted from blood. The receptors come from a man aged 25-45 years in good health.

The gene calls are TRBV7-7 and TRBJ2-1; 7 positions match TRBD2. This CDR3 is 16 amino acids long. J lost 8 bases, V lost 5 bases, and 15 bases had no gene match. Germline-derived CDR1 and CDR2 are SSHAT and FNYEAQ (reference sequence). CDR3 protein: CASSTAGGRDQDEQFF. The CDR3 region has the DNA TGTGCCAGCAGCACTGCCGGGGGGAGGGATCAGGATGAGCAGTTCTTC.

V is TRBV28 and J is TRBJ2-4; TRBD1 might be the D (5 bases). Germline lookup yields CDR1 MDHEN and CDR2 SYDVKM. The CDR3 extends over 14 amino acids. V dropped 3 bases and J dropped 4 bases, with 10 bases sitting between them. The CDR3 DNA follows: TGTGCCAGCAGTTTGTTCGACAGTAAAAACATTCAGTACTTC. Translated: CASSLFDSKNIQYF.

For the CDR3, the DNA is TGTGCCAGTAGTACGGGACTTCTCATTTACGAGCAGTACTTC. This sequence encodes CASSTGLLIYEQYF. The chain uses TRBV19 and TRBJ2-7; possible D gene TRBD2, 6 bases. The CDR3 runs to 14 residues. V was shortened by 4 bases and J by 4 bases, with 14 bases between the two germline ends. Germline V lookup: CDR1 LNHDA, CDR2 SQIVND (reference sequence).

The chain links TRBV5-5 to TRBJ2-7, with D perhaps TRBD1 or TRBD2 (5 bases each). The germline V gene has CDR1 SGHKS and CDR2 YYEKEE (reference sequence). The CDR3 has 15 amino acids. The germline V and J ends were trimmed by 3 bases and 0 bases, with 13 bases remaining between them. CDR3: CASSWGKGSSYEQYF. CDR3 bases: TGTGCCAGCAGCTGGGGGAAGGGATCCTCCTACGAGCAGTACTTC.

This clone was counted a single time. The chain has TRBV27 and TRBJ2-7; D is undetermined. This CDR3 spans 14 amino acids. Germline assignment: CDR1 MNHEY and CDR2 SMNVEV (reference sequence). Deletions cut 3 bases from V and 1 base from J, with 10 bases between. CDR3 DNA sequence: TGTGCCAGCAGTTTCAGTGGGCGGTCCTACGAGCAGTACTTC. Translating gives CASSFSGRSYEQYF.

The rearrangement links TRBV10-2 to TRBJ2-2, with 9 bases lining up with TRBD1. This CDR3 comprises 14 residues. CDR1 WSHSY and CDR2 SAAADI come from the germline V gene. The ends lost 9 bases at V and 6 bases at J; junction bases unmatched: 8. This chain's CDR3 is CASTGTGIAGELFF. The CDR3 region has the DNA TGCGCCAGTACCGGGACAGGGATTGCCGGGGAGCTGTTTTTT.

V is TRBV10-3 and J is TRBJ2-1; D gene unclear. Trimming removed 3 bases at V and 3 bases at J, with 12 bases between. The CDR3 covers 15 residues. Germline V CDR1 and CDR2: ENHRY, SYGVKD. The CDR3: CAISEVEVLYNEQFF. CDR3 in DNA: TGTGCCATCAGTGAAGTCGAGGTTCTCTACAATGAGCAGTTCTTC.

CDR3 protein: CASSFITSTGEERANYGYTF. The DNA of the CDR3 is TGTGCCAGCAGTTTTATTACCTCGACAGGGGAAGAACGGGCTAACTATGGCTACACCTTC. The chain links TRBV7-8 to TRBJ1-2; 8 positions agree with TRBD1. This CDR3 spans 20 amino acids. CDR1 SGHVS and CDR2 FQNEAQ come from the germline V gene. J gave up 0 bases and V 6 bases, and 21 bases lay outside the gene matches.

The rearrangement links TRBV9 to TRBJ2-5, with 12 bases fitting TRBD2. CDR1 and CDR2 (germline): SGDLS, YYNGEE. This CDR3 has 16 amino acids. The V and J ends lost 0 bases and 5 bases, in that order; junction bases with no gene match: 5. CDR3 nucleotides: TGTGCCAGCAGCGTAGATCCTAGCGGGAGGGGGGAGACCCAGTACTTC. Translation: CASSVDPSGRGETQYF.

Comment on this clone: The identical CDR3 is also encoded by other nucleotide sequences in the sample. The gene calls are TRBV29-1 and TRBJ2-2; D remains ambiguous. The germline V and J ends were trimmed by 2 bases and 5 bases, with 3 bases remaining between them. From germline, CDR1 is SQVTM and CDR2 ANQGSEA. The CDR3 extends over 11 amino acids. The CDR3 spells CSVEITGELFF. CDR3 in DNA: TGCAGCGTTGAAATAACCGGGGAGCTGTTTTTT.

The genes are TRBV18 and TRBJ1-4; D remains ambiguous. The V and J ends lost 5 bases and 7 bases respectively, with 5 bases between them. The germline V gene encodes CDR1 KGHSH and CDR2 LQKENI. This CDR3 is built from 11 residues. The CDR3, as DNA: TGTGCCAGCTCAAAGGCTGAAAAACTGTTTTTT. Its translation is CASSKAEKLFF.

The chain uses TRBV29-1 and TRBJ2-2; possibly TRBD1 for D (5 bases). Trimming shortened V by 1 base and J by 6 bases, and 15 bases separated the two germline ends. CDR1 is SQVTM, CDR2 ANQGSEA, per germline. CDR3 length: 15 amino acids. The CDR3 bases are TGCAGCGTTGAAGTACAGGACCTTTCCTCCGGGGAGCTGTTTTTT. Protein product: CSVEVQDLSSGELFF.

The CDR3 nucleotides read TGTGCCAGCAGTTTATCACTATCCCCAGATACGCAGTATTTT. Its translation: CASSLSLSPDTQYF. The chain carries TRBV28 and TRBJ2-3; D ambiguous. There are 14 residues in the CDR3. From germline, CDR1 is MDHEN and CDR2 SYDVKM. V was shortened by 1 base and J by 4 bases, with 9 bases between the two germline ends.

V is TRBV9 and J is TRBJ2-7; weak D call: TRBD1 (6 bases). Germline CDR1 and CDR2: SGDLS and YYNGEE. This CDR3 comprises 15 residues. V lost 4 bases to trimming and J lost 2 bases, with 16 bases between them. The CDR3 loop reads CASSLPPGHPYEQYF. In DNA form, the CDR3 reads TGTGCCAGCAGCTTACCACCGGGACACCCCTACGAGCAGTACTTC. Full variable domain (outside the CDR3, taken from reference TRBV9 and TRBJ2-7): DSGVTQTPKHLITATGQRVTLRCSPRSGDLSVYWYQQSLDQGLQFLIQYYNGEERAKGNILERFSAQQFPDLHSELNLSSLELGDSALYFCASSLPPGHPYEQYFGPGTRLTVT.

V gene TRBV2 combines with J gene TRBJ2-5; 10 nucleotides align to TRBD2. This CDR3 comprises 14 residues. V dropped 6 bases and J dropped 5; count of bases not matched to a gene: 6. The V gene's germline CDR1 is SNHLY and CDR2 FYNNEI. For the CDR3, the DNA is TGTGCCAGCAGCGACCCAGCGGGAGGGGAGACCCAGTACTTC. It is translated as CASSDPAGGETQYF.

This rearrangement joins TRBV2 to TRBJ1-1, with D possibly matching TRBD1 (5 bases). V lost 8 bases and J 7 bases, leaving 14 bases between the germline ends. This CDR3 is built from 12 residues. The germline CDR1 and CDR2 sequences are SNHLY and FYNNEI. The CDR3 bases are TGTGCCAGCCCCAAGACAGCCCTTGAAGCTTTCTTT. Translating gives CASPKTALEAFF.

The rearrangement links TRBV7-9 to TRBJ1-5, with TRBD1 identical over 7 bases. The V gene end was trimmed by 6 bases and the J gene end by 1 base; junction bases not matched to a gene: 12. The CDR3 has 17 amino acids. Germline V lookup: CDR1 SEHNR, CDR2 FQNEAQ (reference sequence). The CDR3 protein is CASSGVQGRGSNQPQHF. DNA for the CDR3: TGTGCCAGCAGTGGGGTACAGGGGAGGGGAAGCAATCAGCCCCAGCATTTT.

J is TRBJ2-1 and V is TRBV15; possibly TRBD2 for D (6 bases). The V gene lost 5 bases and the J gene lost 2 bases, with 7 bases spanning the gap. The length of the CDR3 is 13 residues. Germline CDR1 reads LNHNV; CDR2 reads YYDKDF (reference sequence). CDR3 bases: TGTGCCACCAGCCTAGCGCCCTACAATGAGCAGTTCTTC. Its translation is CATSLAPYNEQFF. Combining the CDR3 with reference TRBV15 and TRBJ2-1 gives the whole variable domain DAMVIQNPRYQVTQFGKPVTLSCSQTLNHNVMYWYQQKSSQAPKLLFHYYDKDFNNEADTPDNFQSRRPNTSFCFLDIRSPGLGDTAMYLCATSLAPYNEQFFGPGTRLTVL.

This clone appeared once. The CDR3 region is CATSAQTGITYEQYF. The CDR3 DNA reads TGTGCCACCTCGGCACAGACAGGGATTACCTACGAGCAGTACTTC. The gene calls are TRBV6-6 and TRBJ2-7; 7 positions match TRBD1. The V segment lost 10 bases and the J segment 2 bases; nucleotides outside the gene matches: 14. Germline loops: CDR1 MNHNY, CDR2 SVGAGI (reference sequence). The CDR3 sequence is 15 residues long.

This chain joins TRBV7-9 and TRBJ2-3, with D unclear. Per the germline V gene, CDR1 is SEHNR and CDR2 is FQNEAQ (reference sequence). The CDR3 runs to 14 residues. V shed 2 bases and J shed 1 base, with 7 bases lying between them. CDR3 amino acids: CASSLWSRTDTQYF. CDR3 DNA sequence: TGTGCCAGCAGCTTATGGTCTCGCACAGATACGCAGTATTTT.

The chain uses TRBV11-2 and TRBJ1-5; D is unresolved. Germline V gene lookup returns CDR1 SGHAT and CDR2 FQNNGV. This CDR3 comprises 14 residues. V dropped 1 base and J dropped 6 bases, with 10 bases sitting between them. The CDR3: CASSLAPWAQPQHF. DNA for the CDR3: TGTGCCAGCAGCTTAGCCCCGTGGGCTCAGCCCCAGCATTTT.

The gene calls are TRBV11-2 and TRBJ2-5; 10 bases are a match to TRBD2. The CDR3 covers 17 residues. Germline V gives CDR1 SGHAT, CDR2 FQNNGV. The V segment lost 3 bases and the J segment 0 bases; nucleotides outside the gene matches: 7. CDR3 residues: CASSFFATSGHQETQYF. CDR3 DNA: TGTGCCAGCAGCTTCTTCGCGACTAGCGGGCACCAAGAGACCCAGTACTTC.